This T cell receptor beta chain was found in a study of cytomegalovirus exposure and HLA in healthy donors. Study-level points and caveats: Reportedly, fewer N-insertions than the approximately 610-donor mean appeared in an Asian-associated ancestry cluster in a later analysis. Sequencing likely produced, as an artifact, a cluster of highly shared sequence variants.

Use of 60 Vbeta and 13 Jbeta primers characterized the PCR. Sequencing used immunoSEQ multiplex PCR; TCRdb keeps in-frame clones, though not all of them. The repertoire has around 130,000 clones, approximately 85% of them found once; the top ten carry around 11%. Points on this clone: Its antigen is currently unknown.

The V gene end was trimmed by 8 bases and the J gene end by 3 bases; junction bases not matched to a gene: 5. The CDR3 runs to 13 residues. Germline CDR1 and CDR2: SGHKS and YYEKEE (reference sequence). What was sequenced was PBMCs. The TCR comes from a male donor in good health and CMV-seropositive. The V and J genes are TRBV5-5 and TRBJ1-3; TRBD1 matches at 7 bases. The DNA for the CDR3 is TGTGCCAGTAGGACAGGATATGGAAACACCATATATTTT. It yields the protein CASRTGYGNTIYF.